This T cell receptor beta chain came from a study of T cells after yellow fever vaccination. Findings and limits, study-wide: High-abundance clonotypes from the bulk population could contaminate FACS-sorted repertoires. It was the secondary response that reached its peak faster, day 5 versus 15, but it was weaker.

As regards this clonotype: Its specificity is not known.

One entry per CDR3 protein results from TCRdb running MiXCR on the 5' RACE reads. Of a few hundred thousand distinct CDR3 sequences listed, 15% to 20% are singletons. V shed 5 bases and J shed 2 bases, with 13 bases lying between them. This CDR3 has 14 residues. Germline-derived CDR1 and CDR2 are SGHVS and FQNEAQ. The receptor's source is a man aged 30 to 39 who received the YFV17D yellow fever vaccine. The sample in question was PBMCs, obtained 15 days after the yellow fever booster vaccination. The chain is built from TRBV7-8 and TRBJ2-7; the D call may be TRBD1 or TRBD2 (5 bases each). The CDR3 here is CASSLREGTYEQYF. The CDR3 nucleotides read TGTGCCAGCAGCCTCCGCGAGGGGACCTACGAGCAGTACTTC.